This T cell receptor (beta chain) stems from a study of post-analysis software for immune sequencing data. Study conclusions and caveats: Among a few TRBV segments more frequent in patients than controls were TRBV5-6, TRBV5-1 and TRBV20-1. Significantly decreased normalized Chao1 diversity was recorded for multiple sclerosis patients relative to controls.

The V gene lost 5 bases and the J gene lost 11 bases, with 16 bases spanning the gap. Germline values: CDR1 DFQATT, CDR2 SNEGSKA (reference sequence). The CDR3 loop spans 13 amino acids. Comment on this clonotype: Its antigen is unknown.

Each TCR beta cDNA library carried unique molecular identifiers. TCRdb re-called the PCR reads with MiXCR, one entry per CDR3 protein. The table lists about 560,000 distinct CDR3 sequences, roughly 47% of them singletons. The source is a girl aged 5-17 years with multiple sclerosis. The V call is TRBV20-1, the J call TRBJ1-6; tentative D call: TRBD1 (5 bases). Input material: blood. The CDR3 spells CSASLGRATPLHF. DNA of the CDR3: TGCAGTGCTTCCTTGGGGCGGGCGACACCCCTCCACTTT.